The clone carrying this T cell receptor (beta chain) was counted at least ten times. The sample originates from a study of T cells after yellow fever vaccination. Study at large: Some fractions had low cell numbers, and these were prepared with SMART-Seq v4 Ultra Low Input.

Study-wide findings and caveats: Most clones from primary vaccination were detected again post-booster (just over 95% CD4, about 88% CD8).

In making TCR cDNA, 5'RACE template switching added a universal primer site and UMIs to it. TCRdb recomputed calls from the 5' RACE reads with MiXCR, one row per CDR3 protein. This table holds over 10,000 distinct CDR3 sequences, 4.5% to 6% found once. Trimming removed 5 bases from V and 2 bases from J; junction bases left unmatched: 6. CDR1 is LNHNV and CDR2 is YYDKDF in the germline V gene (reference sequence). The CDR3 is made up of 15 amino acids. The clonotype originates from a man aged 25-45 years who received the YFV17D yellow fever vaccine. V is TRBV15 and J is TRBJ1-1, with 9 bases fitting TRBD1. The starting material was PBMCs, either bulk or a sorted T-cell subset (CD4+, CD8+, memory, or dextramer-sorted; not recorded which), obtained 45 days after the yellow fever booster vaccination. For the CDR3, the DNA is TGTGCCACCAGCTCACAGGGGGCATCAAACACTGAAGCTTTCTTT. This translates into CATSSQGASNTEAFF.